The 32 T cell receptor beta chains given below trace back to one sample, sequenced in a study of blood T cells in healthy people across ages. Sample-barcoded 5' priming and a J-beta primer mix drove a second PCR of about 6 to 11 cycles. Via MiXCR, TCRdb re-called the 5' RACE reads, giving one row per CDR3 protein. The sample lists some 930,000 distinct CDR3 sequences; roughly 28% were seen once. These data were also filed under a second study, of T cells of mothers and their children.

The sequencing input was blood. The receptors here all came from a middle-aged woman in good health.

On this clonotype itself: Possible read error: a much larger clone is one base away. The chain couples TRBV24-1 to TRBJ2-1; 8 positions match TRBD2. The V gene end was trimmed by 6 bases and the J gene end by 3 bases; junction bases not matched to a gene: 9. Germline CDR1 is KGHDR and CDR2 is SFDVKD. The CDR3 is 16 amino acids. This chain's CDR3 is CATSSFLAGSYNEQFF. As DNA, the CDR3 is TGTGCCACCAGTTCCTTTCTAGCGGGCAGCTACAATGAGCAGTTCTTC.

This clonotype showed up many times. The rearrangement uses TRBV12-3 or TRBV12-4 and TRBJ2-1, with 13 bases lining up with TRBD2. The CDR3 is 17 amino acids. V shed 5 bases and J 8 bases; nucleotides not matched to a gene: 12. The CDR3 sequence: CASSDPRLAGGNDEQFF. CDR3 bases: TGTGCCAGCAGTGACCCTAGACTAGCGGGGGGTAATGATGAGCAGTTCTTC.

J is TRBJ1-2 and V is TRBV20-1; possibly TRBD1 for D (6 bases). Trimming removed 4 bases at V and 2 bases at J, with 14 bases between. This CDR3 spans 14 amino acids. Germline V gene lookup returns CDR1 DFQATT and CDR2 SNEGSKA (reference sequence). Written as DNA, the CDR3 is TGCAGTGCTACCAAAACCGGACAGAACTATGGCTACACCTTC. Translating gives CSATKTGQNYGYTF.

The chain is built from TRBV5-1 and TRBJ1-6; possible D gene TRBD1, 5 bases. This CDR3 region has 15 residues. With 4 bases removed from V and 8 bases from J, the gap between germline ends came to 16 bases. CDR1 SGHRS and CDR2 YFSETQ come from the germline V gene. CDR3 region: CASSEGPLGDSPLHF. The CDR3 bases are TGCGCCAGCAGCGAGGGGCCCCTAGGCGATTCACCCCTCCACTTT.

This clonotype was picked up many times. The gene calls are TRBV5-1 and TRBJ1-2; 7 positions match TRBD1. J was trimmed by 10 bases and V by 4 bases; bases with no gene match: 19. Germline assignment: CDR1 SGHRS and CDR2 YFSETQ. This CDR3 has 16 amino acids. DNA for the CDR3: TGCGCCAGCAGCCCCAATCTATTGGACAGGATTCCGGTCTACACCTTC. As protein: CASSPNLLDRIPVYTF. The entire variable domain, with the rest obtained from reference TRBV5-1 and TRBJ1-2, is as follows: KAGVTQTPRYLIKTRGQQVTLSCSPISGHRSVSWYQQTPGQGLQFLFEYFSETQRNKGNFPGRFSGRQFSNSRSEMNVSTLELGDSALYLCASSPNLLDRIPVYTFGSGTRLTVV.

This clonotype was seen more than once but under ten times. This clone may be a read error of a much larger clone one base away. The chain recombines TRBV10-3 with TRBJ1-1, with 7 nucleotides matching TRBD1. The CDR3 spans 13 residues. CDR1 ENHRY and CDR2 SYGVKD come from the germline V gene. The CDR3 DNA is TGTGCCGTCAGTGACAGGGATAACACTGAAGCTTTCTTT. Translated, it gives CAVSDRDNTEAFF.

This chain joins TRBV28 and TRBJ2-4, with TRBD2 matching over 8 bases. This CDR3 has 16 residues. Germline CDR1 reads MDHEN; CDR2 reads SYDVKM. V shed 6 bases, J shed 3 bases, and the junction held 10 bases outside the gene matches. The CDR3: CASRTRGGHDKNIQYF. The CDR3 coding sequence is TGTGCCAGCAGGACCCGGGGGGGCCACGACAAAAACATTCAGTACTTC.

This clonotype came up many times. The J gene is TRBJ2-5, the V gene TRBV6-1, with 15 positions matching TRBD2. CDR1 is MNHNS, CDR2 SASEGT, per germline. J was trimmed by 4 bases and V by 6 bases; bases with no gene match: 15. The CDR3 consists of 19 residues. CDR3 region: CASRVSRTSGGAARETQYF. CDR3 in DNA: TGTGCCAGCAGGGTTTCTAGGACTAGCGGGGGGGCGGCTAGAGAGACCCAGTACTTC.

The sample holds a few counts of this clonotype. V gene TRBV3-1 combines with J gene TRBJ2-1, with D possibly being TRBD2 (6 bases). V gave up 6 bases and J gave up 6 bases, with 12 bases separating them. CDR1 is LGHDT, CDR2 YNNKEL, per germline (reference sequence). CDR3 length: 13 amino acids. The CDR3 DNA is TGTGCCAGCAGGTCTCTACTAGCCAATGAGCAGTTCTTC. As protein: CASRSLLANEQFF.

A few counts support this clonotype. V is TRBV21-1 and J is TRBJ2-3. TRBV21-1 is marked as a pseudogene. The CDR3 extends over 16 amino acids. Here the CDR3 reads CASSKYLRKDADTQYF. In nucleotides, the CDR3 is TGTGCCAGCAGCAAATATTTGAGGAAAGACGCAGATACGCAGTATTTT.

The CDR3 bases are TGTGCCAGCAGTACCGACGGACACAATCAGCCCCAGCATTTT. Translating it yields CASSTDGHNQPQHF. The chain links TRBV12-3 or TRBV12-4 to TRBJ1-5; possible D gene TRBD1, 5 bases. This CDR3 is 14 amino acids long. Trimming shortened V by 5 bases and J by 3 bases, and 11 bases separated the two germline ends.

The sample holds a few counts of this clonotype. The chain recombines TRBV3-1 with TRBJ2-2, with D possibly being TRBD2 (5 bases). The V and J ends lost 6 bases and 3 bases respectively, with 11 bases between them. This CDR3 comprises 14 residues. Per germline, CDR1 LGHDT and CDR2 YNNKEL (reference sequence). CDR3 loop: CASRRRAYTGELFF. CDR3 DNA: TGTGCCAGCAGACGGCGGGCTTACACCGGGGAGCTGTTTTTT.

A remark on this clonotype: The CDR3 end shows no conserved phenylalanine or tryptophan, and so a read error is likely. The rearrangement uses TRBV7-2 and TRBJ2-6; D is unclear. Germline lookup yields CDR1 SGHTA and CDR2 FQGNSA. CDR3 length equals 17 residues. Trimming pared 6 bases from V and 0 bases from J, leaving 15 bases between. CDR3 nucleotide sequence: TGTGCCAGCAGATTTAGGAGTACAGCCTCTGGGGCCAACGTCCTGACTGTC. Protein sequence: CASRFRSTASGANVLTV.

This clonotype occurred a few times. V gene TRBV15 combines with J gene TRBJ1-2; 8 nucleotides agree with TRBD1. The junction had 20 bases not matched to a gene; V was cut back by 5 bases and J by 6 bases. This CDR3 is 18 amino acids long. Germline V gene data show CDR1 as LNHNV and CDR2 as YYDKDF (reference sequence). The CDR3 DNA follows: TGTGCCACCAGCTCGCCTTATGGACCGGACAGGGAGGGCGATGGCTACACCTTC. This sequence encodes CATSSPYGPDREGDGYTF.

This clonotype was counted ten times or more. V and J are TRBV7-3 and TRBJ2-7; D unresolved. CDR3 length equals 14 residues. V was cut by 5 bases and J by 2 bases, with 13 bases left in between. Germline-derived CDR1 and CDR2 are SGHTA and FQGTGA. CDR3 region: CASSPYGETYEQYF. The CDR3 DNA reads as TGTGCCAGCAGCCCCTACGGCGAAACCTACGAGCAGTACTTC.

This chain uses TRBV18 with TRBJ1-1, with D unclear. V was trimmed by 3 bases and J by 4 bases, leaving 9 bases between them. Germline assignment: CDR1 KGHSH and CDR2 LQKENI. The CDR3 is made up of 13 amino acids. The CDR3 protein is CASSPSHGTEAFF. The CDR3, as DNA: TGTGCCAGCTCACCTTCACATGGCACTGAAGCTTTCTTT.

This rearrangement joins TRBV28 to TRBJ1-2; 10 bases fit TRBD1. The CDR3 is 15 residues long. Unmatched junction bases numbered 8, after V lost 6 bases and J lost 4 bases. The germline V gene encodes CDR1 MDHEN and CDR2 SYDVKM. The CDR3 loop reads CASRSAGQGFYGYTF. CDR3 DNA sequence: TGTGCCAGCAGGTCCGCGGGACAGGGGTTCTATGGCTACACCTTC.

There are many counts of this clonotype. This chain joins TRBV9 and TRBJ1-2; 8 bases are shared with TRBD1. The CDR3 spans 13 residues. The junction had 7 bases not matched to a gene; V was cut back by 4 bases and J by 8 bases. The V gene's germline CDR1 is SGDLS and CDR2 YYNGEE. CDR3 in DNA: TGTGCCAGCAGCCCACGGACAGGGAAGGGCTACACCTTC. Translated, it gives CASSPRTGKGYTF.

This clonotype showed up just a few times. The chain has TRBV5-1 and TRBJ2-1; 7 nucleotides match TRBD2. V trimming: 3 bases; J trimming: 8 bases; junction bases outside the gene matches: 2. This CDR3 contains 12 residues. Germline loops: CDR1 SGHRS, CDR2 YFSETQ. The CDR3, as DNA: TGCGCCAGCAGCTCGGGGGGACATGAGCAGTTCTTC. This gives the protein CASSSGGHEQFF.

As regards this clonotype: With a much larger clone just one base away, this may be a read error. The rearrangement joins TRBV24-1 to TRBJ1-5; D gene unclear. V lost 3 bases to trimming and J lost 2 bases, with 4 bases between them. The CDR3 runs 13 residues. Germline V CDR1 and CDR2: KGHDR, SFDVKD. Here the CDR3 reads CATSDKGNQPQHF. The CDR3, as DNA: TGTGCCACCAGTGATAAGGGCAATCAGCCCCAGCATTTT.

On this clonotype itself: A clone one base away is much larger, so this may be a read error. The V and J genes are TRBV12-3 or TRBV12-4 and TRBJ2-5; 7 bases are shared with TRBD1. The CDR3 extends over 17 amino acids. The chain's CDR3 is CASSLTGWGIRQEIQYF. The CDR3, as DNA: TGTGCCAGCAGTCTGACAGGGTGGGGAATTAGGCAAGAGATCCAGTACTTC.

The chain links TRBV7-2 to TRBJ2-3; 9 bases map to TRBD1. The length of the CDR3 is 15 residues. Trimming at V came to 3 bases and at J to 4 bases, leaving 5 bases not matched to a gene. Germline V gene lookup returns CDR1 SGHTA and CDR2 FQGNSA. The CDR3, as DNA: TGTGCCAGCAGCTTTTGGGACAGGGAAGCAGATACGCAGTATTTT. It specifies CASSFWDREADTQYF.

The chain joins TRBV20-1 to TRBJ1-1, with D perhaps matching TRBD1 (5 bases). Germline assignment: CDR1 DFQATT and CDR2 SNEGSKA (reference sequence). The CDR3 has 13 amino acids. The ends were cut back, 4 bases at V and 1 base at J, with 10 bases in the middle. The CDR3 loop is CSAILTGNTEAFF. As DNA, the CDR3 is TGCAGTGCTATATTAACAGGGAACACTGAAGCTTTCTTT.

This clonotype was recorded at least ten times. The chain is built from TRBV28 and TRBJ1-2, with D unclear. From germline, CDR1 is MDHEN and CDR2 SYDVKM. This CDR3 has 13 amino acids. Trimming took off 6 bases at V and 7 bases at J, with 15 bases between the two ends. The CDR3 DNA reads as TGTGCCAGCAGCGGGCGCGGAGCGGCTGGCTACACCTTC. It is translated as CASSGRGAAGYTF.

The CDR3 DNA reads as TGTGCCAGCAGCCGATCAACCCAGCCCCAGCATTTT. It yields the protein CASSRSTQPQHF. The V and J genes are TRBV16 and TRBJ1-5; D ambiguous. The CDR3 sequence is 12 residues long. CDR1 and CDR2 from the germline V gene are KGHSY and FQNENV. Trimming left V 4 bases short and J 7 bases short, with 8 bases between.

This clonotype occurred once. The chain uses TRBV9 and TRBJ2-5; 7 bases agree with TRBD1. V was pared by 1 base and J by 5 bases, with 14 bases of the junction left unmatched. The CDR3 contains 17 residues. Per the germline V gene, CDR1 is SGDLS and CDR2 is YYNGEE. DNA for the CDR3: TGTGCCAGCAGCGTACTCTTGGACAGGCATGCGCGGGAGACCCAGTACTTC. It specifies CASSVLLDRHARETQYF.

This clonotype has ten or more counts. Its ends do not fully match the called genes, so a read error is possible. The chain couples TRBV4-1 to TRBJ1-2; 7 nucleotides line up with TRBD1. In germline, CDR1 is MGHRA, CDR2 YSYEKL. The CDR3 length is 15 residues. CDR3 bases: TGTGCCAGCAGCCCCGAACAGGGGCCGAACTATGGCTACACCTTC. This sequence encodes CASSPEQGPNYGYTF.

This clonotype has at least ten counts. The CDR3 DNA is TGTGCCAGCACTCGGGACGGTAACTATGGCTACACCTTC. Its translation: CASTRDGNYGYTF. The chain couples TRBV6-6 to TRBJ1-2, with D perhaps matching TRBD1 (5 bases). There are 13 residues in the CDR3. V lost 7 bases, J lost 1 base, and 10 bases lay in between. From germline, CDR1 is MNHNY and CDR2 SVGAGI (reference sequence).

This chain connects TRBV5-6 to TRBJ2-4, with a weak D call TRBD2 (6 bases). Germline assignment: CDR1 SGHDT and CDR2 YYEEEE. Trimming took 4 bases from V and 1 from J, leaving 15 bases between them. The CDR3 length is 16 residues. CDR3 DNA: TGTGCCAGCAGCAGATGGGGGGTATCGGCCAAAAACATTCAGTACTTC. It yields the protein CASSRWGVSAKNIQYF.

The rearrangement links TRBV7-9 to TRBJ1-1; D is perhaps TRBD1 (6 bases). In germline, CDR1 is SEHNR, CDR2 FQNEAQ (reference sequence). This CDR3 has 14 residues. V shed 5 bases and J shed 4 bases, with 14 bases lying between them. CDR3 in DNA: TGTGCCAGCAGCCTTCCCGGGGGGCCCACTGAAGCTTTCTTT. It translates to CASSLPGGPTEAFF.

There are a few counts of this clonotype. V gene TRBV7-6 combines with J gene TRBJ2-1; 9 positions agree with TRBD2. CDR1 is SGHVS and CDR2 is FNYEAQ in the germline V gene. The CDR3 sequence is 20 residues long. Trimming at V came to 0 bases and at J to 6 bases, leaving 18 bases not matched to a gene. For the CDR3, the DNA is TGTGCCAGCAGCTTAGCGCTTAGGTGGCGGGGGGGCCAGGTGGGCAATGAGCAGTTCTTC. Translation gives CASSLALRWRGGQVGNEQFF.

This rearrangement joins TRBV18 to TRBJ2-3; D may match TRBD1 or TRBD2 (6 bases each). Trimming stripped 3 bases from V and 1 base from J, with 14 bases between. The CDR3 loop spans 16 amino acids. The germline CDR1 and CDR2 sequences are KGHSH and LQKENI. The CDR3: CASSPVGGVGTDTQYF. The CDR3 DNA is TGTGCCAGCTCACCGGTGGGGGGCGTCGGCACAGATACGCAGTATTTT.